Listed below are T cell receptor beta chains from one sample, sequenced in a study of early T cells in non-severe SARS-CoV-2 infection. TCRdb reprocessed the 5' RACE reads via MiXCR and lists one record per CDR3 protein. The sample holds about 89,000 distinct CDR3 sequences, about 14% seen once. Input material: whole blood. These receptors all come from an adult who was a healthcare worker with PCR-confirmed SARS-CoV-2 infection or an uninfected control (not recorded which). CDR3s include the opening cysteine and the closing phenylalanine or tryptophan. D genes are given only for firm matches. Not all rows give a size; the values are once, few, many and, for expanded clones, a class.

TGCGCCAGCAGCTTGGCCCCACAGGGGGCGCGTCCCCTCCACTTT CASSLAPQGARPLHF 15 TRBJ1-6 TRBD1 TRBV5-1 few
TGTGCCAGCAGCTCTAGCGGGGGGGGCTATGAGCAGTTCTTC CASSSSGGGYEQFF 14 TRBJ2-1 TRBD2 TRBV5-4 few
TGTGCCAGCAGTCCGACTCAGCGGGGGGGCCGGCCGTATTTT CASSPTQRGGRPYF 14 TRBJ2-3 TRBD2 TRBV2 many
TGCAGTGCCGAGACAGGGGGTGGCACAGATACGCAGTATTTT CSAETGGGTDTQYF 14 TRBJ2-3 TRBD1 TRBV20-1 once
TGCGCCAGCAGATGGGGTGCTGACTATGGCTACACCTTC CASRWGADYGYTF 13 TRBJ1-2 . TRBV5-1 .
TGCGCCAGCAGCTGGAGTGGGACAGGGAATACTGAAGCTTTCTTT CASSWSGTGNTEAFF 15 TRBJ1-1 TRBD1 TRBV5-1 .
TGTGCCAGCAGTCGCGATTGGGATATGTCTAACACCATATATTTT CASSRDWDMSNTIYF 15 TRBJ1-3 . TRBV6-5 many
TGCAGCGGGAAGCGGGGCGGAATGAACACTGAAGCTTTCTTT CSGKRGGMNTEAFF 14 TRBJ1-1 . TRBV29-1 few
TGCGCCAGCAGCTTGACCGGGACAGGGATCGATGGCTACACCTTC CASSLTGTGIDGYTF 15 TRBJ1-2 TRBD1 TRBV5-1 many
TGCAGTGCTAGAGATCGGTGGGTTTCAAGTCAGCCCCAGCATTTT CSARDRWVSSQPQHF 15 TRBJ1-5 . TRBV20-1 .
TGTGCCACTTGCAGGGGCCCAAACACTGAAGCTTTCTTT CATCRGPNTEAFF 13 TRBJ1-1 . TRBV11-2 few
TGTGCCAGCAGCTTATTACAGGGGGGTCCCACAGATACGCAGTATTTT CASSLLQGGPTDTQYF 16 TRBJ2-3 TRBD1 TRBV7-8 many
TGTGCCAGCAGCCTCTATAGGACTAGCGGGCGGGGCAATGAGCAGTTCTTC CASSLYRTSGRGNEQFF 17 TRBJ2-1 TRBD2 TRBV28 .
TGTGCCAGCACTCCGGGACGCCCTTTAACTGAAGCTTTCTTT CASTPGRPLTEAFF 14 TRBJ1-1 . TRBV12-3/TRBV12-4 .
TGTGCCAGCAGCCCAAACATTTTGACAGGGAACGGCTACACCTTC CASSPNILTGNGYTF 15 TRBJ1-2 TRBD1 TRBV28 few
TGTGCCAGCAGTCGGACAGGGGGCCTACTACCCACTGAAGCTTTCTTT CASSRTGGLLPTEAFF 16 TRBJ1-1 TRBD1 TRBV6-4 .
TGTGCCAGCAGCTCCCTAGCGGGGAGTCAAGAGACCCAGTACTTC CASSSLAGSQETQYF 15 TRBJ2-5 TRBD2 TRBV7-3 few
TGCGCCAGCAGTGAGAAACCTTACTATGGCTACACCTTC CASSEKPYYGYTF 13 TRBJ1-2 . TRBV10-2 few
TGTGCCACAACAGGACTAGCAGAACTCATTCAGTACTTC CATTGLAELIQYF 13 TRBJ2-4 TRBD2 TRBV30 .
TGTGCCAGCAGTGCCTCCAGGGAAGAGACCCAGTACTTC CASSASREETQYF 13 TRBJ2-5 . TRBV25-1 few
TGCGCCAGCAGCGGGGGACAGGGGGCGTACAATGAGCAGTTCTTC CASSGGQGAYNEQFF 15 TRBJ2-1 TRBD1 TRBV5-1 many
TGTGCTAGTGCCCTGGGCTGGCGGGGGGGCACAGATACGCAGTATTTT CASALGWRGGTDTQYF 16 TRBJ2-3 TRBD2 TRBV12-5 .
TGCAGCGCTTCCGTGGGGGGGACTGAAGCTTTCTTT CSASVGGTEAFF 12 TRBJ1-1 . TRBV29-1 .
TGTGCCAGTAGTACCCGTGAAGCGGGGGGTAGCACAGATACGCAGTATTTT CASSTREAGGSTDTQYF 17 TRBJ2-3 TRBD2 TRBV19 .
TGCAGTGTAAATAAACAGGGGGCTAACTATGGCTACACCTTC CSVNKQGANYGYTF 14 TRBJ1-2 TRBD1 TRBV20-1 many
TGCAGTGCTTTACTAGCGATCACAGATACGCAGTATTTT CSALLAITDTQYF 13 TRBJ2-3 TRBD2 TRBV20-1 many
TGTGCCAGCAGCCCCGGACGGACCTATGGCTACACCTTC CASSPGRTYGYTF 13 TRBJ1-2 . TRBV11-2 .
TGCAGTGCTCCTAAACAGGGTGGGGAAGCTTTCTTT CSAPKQGGEAFF 12 TRBJ1-1 . TRBV20-1 .
TGTGCCAGCAGCCAAGACATTTGGGGTTACGATGAGCAGTTCTTC CASSQDIWGYDEQFF 15 TRBJ2-1 . TRBV14 many
TGCAGCGTTGACAAGTGGGGAGCAGGGGTCTCCACAGATACGCAGTATTTT CSVDKWGAGVSTDTQYF 17 TRBJ2-3 . TRBV29-1 .
TGTGCCAGCAGCCCGAGGACAGGACACACTGAAGCTTTCTTT CASSPRTGHTEAFF 14 TRBJ1-1 TRBD1 TRBV9 few
TGTGCCAGCAGTTTCAGGGCCCCAGCCAAAAACATTCAGTACTTC CASSFRAPAKNIQYF 15 TRBJ2-4 . TRBV12-3/TRBV12-4 few
TGTGCCAGCAGTAATCGGACAGGGGGGGCCAACGTCCTGACTTTC CASSNRTGGANVLTF 15 TRBJ2-6 TRBD1 TRBV7-6 few
TGTGCCAGCAGTCTTGACAGGGTGAACACCGGGGAGCTGTTTTTT CASSLDRVNTGELFF 15 TRBJ2-2 TRBD1 TRBV14 .
TGTGCCTGGACCCGACAGGGGATCGGTAACTATGGCTACACCTTC CAWTRQGIGNYGYTF 15 TRBJ1-2 TRBD1 TRBV30 few
TGTGCCAGCAGTACCGGGACAGCGAATTCACCCCTCCACTTT CASSTGTANSPLHF 14 TRBJ1-6 TRBD1 TRBV6-4 few
TGTGCCAGCAGTGAAACGACCATCATGAACACTGAAGCTTTCTTT CASSETTIMNTEAFF 15 TRBJ1-1 . TRBV25-1 .
TGCAGCGTTGAACTCTTTGGGGGAAGCTATGGCTACACCTTC CSVELFGGSYGYTF 14 TRBJ1-2 . TRBV29-1 few
TGTGCCAGCAGCCAAGGACAGATTGAAGCTTTCTTT CASSQGQIEAFF 12 TRBJ1-1 . TRBV3-1 .
TGTGCCAGCTCGCTCGACAGGGACCGGAACTATGGCTACACCTTC CASSLDRDRNYGYTF 15 TRBJ1-2 TRBD1 TRBV18 .
TGCAGTGCTAGAATGGGCAGGGGGCTCGGGGAGACCCAGTACTTC CSARMGRGLGETQYF 15 TRBJ2-5 TRBD1 TRBV20-1 .
TGCAGCGTTGCGACAGCCGATCAGCCCCAGCATTTT CSVATADQPQHF 12 TRBJ1-5 . TRBV29-1 many
TGTGCCAGCAAGAAGACAGGGAGGGCTTTCTTT CASKKTGRAFF 11 TRBJ1-1 TRBD1 TRBV11-2 .
TGTGCCACCAGCCCGGGAATCGCCAGGGCTGGGGCCTATGGCTACACCTTC CATSPGIARAGAYGYTF 17 TRBJ1-2 . TRBV6-1 .
TGCAGCGTTGGAGGGGGACAGGGAACCTATGGCTACACCTTC CSVGGGQGTYGYTF 14 TRBJ1-2 TRBD1 TRBV29-1 many
TGTGCCAGCAGTGCAGGAGCGGGGAGAGGCACAGATACGCAGTATTTT CASSAGAGRGTDTQYF 16 TRBJ2-3 TRBD2 TRBV12-3/TRBV12-4 .
TGTGCCAGCAGCGAGACGTCGGGTAATTATTTCAATGAGCAGTTCTTC CASSETSGNYFNEQFF 16 TRBJ2-1 . TRBV7-6 many
TGCAGCGTTGAAGGTCGTTACAATGAGCAGTTCTTC CSVEGRYNEQFF 12 TRBJ2-1 . TRBV29-1 many
TGTGCCAGCAGGATGACTGGAAACACCATATATTTT CASRMTGNTIYF 12 TRBJ1-3 . TRBV2 .
TGCAGCTGTAGGGGCTGGGGCGGGGAGCTGTTTTTT CSCRGWGGELFF 12 TRBJ2-2 . TRBV29-1 few
TGTGCCAGCAGCTTAAGAGTGGGGACTGAAGCTTTCTTT CASSLRVGTEAFF 13 TRBJ1-1 . TRBV7-8 many
TGTGCCAGCAGCCCAACGACGGCCGTCACTGAAGCTTTCTTT CASSPTTAVTEAFF 14 TRBJ1-1 . TRBV7-3 many
TGTGCCAGCAGTTTCCTAGCGGGGTACAACACCGGGGAGCTGTTTTTT CASSFLAGYNTGELFF 16 TRBJ2-2 TRBD2 TRBV6-1 many
TGTGCCAGCAGTACCACAGGGTACTATGGCTACACCTTC CASSTTGYYGYTF 13 TRBJ1-2 . TRBV12-3/TRBV12-4 many
TGCGCCAGCAGTGAGTCGACCCCTGGGCCTCGGCCAGATACGCAGTATTTT CASSESTPGPRPDTQYF 17 TRBJ2-3 . TRBV10-2 .